A selection of T cell receptor beta chains follows, all from one sample in a study of cytomegalovirus exposure and HLA in healthy donors. Clones were read by immunoSEQ multiplex PCR, and TCRdb kept only the in-frame ones, dropping some. The repertoire includes 140,000 to 150,000 clones, approximately 78% of them detected once, and 2.5% to 3% sits in the top ten. What was sequenced was PBMCs. The receptor set was obtained from a female donor in good health and CMV-seronegative. Both conserved end residues are part of each CDR3.

V,J,CDR3
TRBV7-2,TRBJ2-3,CASSLALDTQYF
TRBV5-1,TRBJ1-2,CASSLAGTGGGGYTF
TRBV27,TRBJ2-5,CASTSLAGTRETQYF
TRBV10-3,TRBJ1-4,CAISETGQNGAKLFF
TRBV2,TRBJ2-7,CASSDRLALSSYEQYF
TRBV29-1,TRBJ2-2,CSVRGLAGTGELFF
TRBV5-1,TRBJ2-1,CASSPGQVSYNEQFF
TRBV5-1,TRBJ2-5,CASSLAHTGYQETQYF
TRBV2,TRBJ1-1,CAKQEGEAFF
TRBV7-8,TRBJ2-7,CASSLRTGVEQYF
TRBV30,TRBJ2-7,CAWSGTENFYEQYF
TRBV7-2,TRBJ1-5,CASSLSQGITNQPQHF
TRBV28,TRBJ1-6,CASRTDRLFFLHF
TRBV19,TRBJ2-1,CASSTERGLAGNNEQFF
TRBV30,TRBJ1-4,CAWRERLNEKLFF
TRBV7-9,TRBJ1-1,CASSLDPQGLF
TRBV27,TRBJ2-7,CASSLSDRVYEQYF
TRBV6-6,TRBJ1-5,CASTPQGTQPQHF
TRBV13,TRBJ2-3,CASNWRTDTQYF
TRBV11-3,TRBJ2-7,CASSLEGQFSEQYF
TRBV9,NA,CASSVGPPGMGISYEQYF
TRBV10-3,TRBJ1-2,CAINSGTGGFGYTF
TRBV19,TRBJ1-5,CASSEGQRRPQHF
TRBV27,TRBJ2-6,CASSPITGANVLTF
TRBV29-1,NA,CSGTSGSMHEQYF
TRBV7-9,TRBJ1-1,CASSPQTFF
TRBV11-2,TRBJ2-7,CASSLEVVSSYEQYF
TRBV15,TRBJ1-1,CATRKDSPRRTEAFF
TRBV5-6,TRBJ2-5,CASSFGVGRETQYF
TRBV30,TRBJ1-4,CAWSGQINEKLFF
TRBV15,TRBJ2-2,CATSREAGPFGELFF
TRBV19,TRBJ1-2,CASSIQGTGGTSYGYTF
TRBV6-1,TRBJ2-4,CASSEGVKNIQYF
TRBV28,TRBJ2-1,CASRPDRYNEQFF
TRBV27,TRBJ2-7,CASSLNGEQYF
TRBV28,TRBJ1-2,CASSGPWTADGYTF
TRBV27,TRBJ1-1,CASSSATGFTEAFF
TRBV5-1,TRBJ2-5,CASSLDVTGFLYF
TRBV6-1,TRBJ1-2,CASSARQDSYGYTF
TRBV10-3,TRBJ2-3,CAISDDRGATDTQYF
TRBV5-6,TRBJ1-4,CASSLGTATEKLFF
TRBV7-2,TRBJ1-2,CASSPTGEVLYGYTF
TRBV29-1,TRBJ2-5,CSVGDQGPQETQYF
TRBV28,TRBJ1-2,CASSFLQGANYGYTF
TRBV5-4,TRBJ2-5,CASSLGGTGQETQYF
TRBV5-1,TRBJ2-7,CASSLVRDPYEQYF
TRBV29-1,TRBJ1-1,CSVEDRTGGVGAFF
TRBV10-1,TRBJ2-5,CASTCRGVVEETQYF
TRBV5-4,TRBJ1-2,CASRGQGGGDYGYTF
TRBV2,TRBJ2-2,CASRGTAPNTGELFF
TRBV30,TRBJ1-2,CAWIPEGAVLF
TRBV5-1,TRBJ2-1,CASRSSLAGVRWNEQFF
TRBV11-2,TRBJ2-7,CASSFGQGASYEQYF
TRBV27,TRBJ2-7,CASSRLGLAETYEQYF
TRBV5-1,TRBJ2-2,CASRRTSEIGELFF
TRBV4-3,TRBJ1-2,CASSQEWAGYYGYTF
TRBV10-3,TRBJ1-5,CAISESGQGTGPQHF
TRBV6-1,TRBJ2-7,CASSEGQIYEQYF
TRBV7-3,TRBJ2-3,CASSSFPGQGLTDTQYF
TRBV5-1,TRBJ1-6,CASSLGRADNSPLHF